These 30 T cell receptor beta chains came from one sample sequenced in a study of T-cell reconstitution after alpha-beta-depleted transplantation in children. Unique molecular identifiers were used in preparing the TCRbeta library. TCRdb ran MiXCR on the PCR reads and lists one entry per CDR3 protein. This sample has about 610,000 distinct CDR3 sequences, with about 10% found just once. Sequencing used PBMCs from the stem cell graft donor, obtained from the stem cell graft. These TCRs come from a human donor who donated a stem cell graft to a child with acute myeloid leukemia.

In DNA, the CDR3 is TGCAGCGCTAGCGGGAGGAATCCCGAGCAGTACTTC. Residues: CSASGRNPEQYF. V and J are TRBV29-1 and TRBJ2-7; 11 bases align to TRBD2. Germline loops: CDR1 SQVTM, CDR2 ANQGSEA. The length of the CDR3 is 12 residues. The ends lost 7 bases at V and 6 bases at J; junction bases unmatched: 5.

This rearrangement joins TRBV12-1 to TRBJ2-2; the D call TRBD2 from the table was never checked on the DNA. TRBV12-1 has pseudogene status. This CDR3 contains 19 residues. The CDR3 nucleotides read TGTGCCAGCAGCTCCTTTCGGACTAGCGGGAGGGGGGGCACCGGGGAGCTGTTTTTT. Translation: CASSSFRTSGRGGTGELFF.

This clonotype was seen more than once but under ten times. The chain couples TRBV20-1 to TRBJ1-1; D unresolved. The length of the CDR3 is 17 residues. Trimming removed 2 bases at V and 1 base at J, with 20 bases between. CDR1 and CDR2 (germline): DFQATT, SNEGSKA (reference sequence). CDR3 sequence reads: CSARILLLGRQNTEAFF. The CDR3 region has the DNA TGCAGTGCTAGAATTCTTCTGCTCGGACGCCAGAACACTGAAGCTTTCTTT.

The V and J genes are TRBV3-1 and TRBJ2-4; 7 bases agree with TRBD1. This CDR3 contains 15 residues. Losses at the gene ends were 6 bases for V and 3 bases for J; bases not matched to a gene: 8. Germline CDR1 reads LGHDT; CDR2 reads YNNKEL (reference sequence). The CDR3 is CASSHDRVGKNIQYF. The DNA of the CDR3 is TGTGCCAGCAGTCACGACAGGGTTGGCAAAAACATTCAGTACTTC.

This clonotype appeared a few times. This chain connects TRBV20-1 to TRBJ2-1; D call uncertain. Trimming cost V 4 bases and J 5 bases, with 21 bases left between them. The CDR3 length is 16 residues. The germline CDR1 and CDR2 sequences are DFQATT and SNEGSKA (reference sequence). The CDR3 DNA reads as TGCAGTGCTACACCCGCGGAGTCAGCAAAGGACAATGAGCAGTTCTTC. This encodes CSATPAESAKDNEQFF.

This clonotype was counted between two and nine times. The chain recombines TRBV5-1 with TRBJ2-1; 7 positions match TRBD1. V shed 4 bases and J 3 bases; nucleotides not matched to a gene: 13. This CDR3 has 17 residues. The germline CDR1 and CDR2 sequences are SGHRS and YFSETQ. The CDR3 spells CASSRPNRDSRYNEQFF. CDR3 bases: TGCGCCAGCAGCCGCCCGAACCGGGACAGTCGCTACAATGAGCAGTTCTTC.

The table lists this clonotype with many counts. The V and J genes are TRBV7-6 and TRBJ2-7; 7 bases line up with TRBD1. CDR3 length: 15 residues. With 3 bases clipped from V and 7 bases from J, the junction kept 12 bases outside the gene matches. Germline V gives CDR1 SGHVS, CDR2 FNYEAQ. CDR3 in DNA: TGTGCCAGCAGCTTGGGGCCGGACAGGCCCAGGGAGCAGTACTTC. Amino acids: CASSLGPDRPREQYF.

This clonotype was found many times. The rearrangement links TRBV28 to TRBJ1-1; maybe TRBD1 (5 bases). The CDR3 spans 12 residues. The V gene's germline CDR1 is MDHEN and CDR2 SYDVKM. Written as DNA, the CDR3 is TGTGTGTCCAAGAGGGGAAGGACTGAAGCTTTCTTT. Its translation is CVSKRGRTEAFF.

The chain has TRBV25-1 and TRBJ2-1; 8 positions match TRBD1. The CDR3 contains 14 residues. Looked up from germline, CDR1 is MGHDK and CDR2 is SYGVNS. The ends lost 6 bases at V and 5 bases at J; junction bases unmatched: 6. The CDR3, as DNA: TGTGCCAGCAGGAGACAGGGGTACAACAATGAGCAGTTCTTC. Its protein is CASRRQGYNNEQFF.

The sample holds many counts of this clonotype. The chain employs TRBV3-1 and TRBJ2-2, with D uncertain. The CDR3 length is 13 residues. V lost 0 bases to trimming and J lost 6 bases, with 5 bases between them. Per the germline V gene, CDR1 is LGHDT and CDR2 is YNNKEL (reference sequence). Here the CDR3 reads CASSQDVPGELFF. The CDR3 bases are TGTGCCAGCAGCCAAGATGTCCCCGGGGAGCTGTTTTTT.

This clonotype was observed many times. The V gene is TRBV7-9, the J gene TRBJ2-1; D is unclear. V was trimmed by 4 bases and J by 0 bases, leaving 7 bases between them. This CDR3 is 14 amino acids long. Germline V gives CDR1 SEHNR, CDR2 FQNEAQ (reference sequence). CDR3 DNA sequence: TGTGCCAGCAGCTCGATGACCTCCTACAATGAGCAGTTCTTC. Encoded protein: CASSSMTSYNEQFF.

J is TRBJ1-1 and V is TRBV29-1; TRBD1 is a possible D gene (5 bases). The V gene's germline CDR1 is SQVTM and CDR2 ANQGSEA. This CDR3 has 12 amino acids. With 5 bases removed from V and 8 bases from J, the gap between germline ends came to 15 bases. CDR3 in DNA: TGCAGCGTTCCCCGGGACGGAAGAGAAGCTTTCTTT. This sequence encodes CSVPRDGREAFF.

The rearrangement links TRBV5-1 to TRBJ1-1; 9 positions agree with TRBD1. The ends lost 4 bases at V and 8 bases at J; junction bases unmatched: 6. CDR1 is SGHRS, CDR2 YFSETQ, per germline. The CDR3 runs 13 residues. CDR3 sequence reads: CASSGDRASEAFF. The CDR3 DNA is TGCGCCAGCAGCGGGGACAGGGCTTCAGAAGCTTTCTTT.

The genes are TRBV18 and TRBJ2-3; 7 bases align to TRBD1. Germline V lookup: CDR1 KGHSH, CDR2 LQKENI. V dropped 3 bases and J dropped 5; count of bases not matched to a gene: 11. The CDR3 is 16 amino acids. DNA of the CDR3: TGTGCCAGCTCACCCCTCGGGACAGCCATCGTAGATACGCAGTATTTT. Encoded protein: CASSPLGTAIVDTQYF.

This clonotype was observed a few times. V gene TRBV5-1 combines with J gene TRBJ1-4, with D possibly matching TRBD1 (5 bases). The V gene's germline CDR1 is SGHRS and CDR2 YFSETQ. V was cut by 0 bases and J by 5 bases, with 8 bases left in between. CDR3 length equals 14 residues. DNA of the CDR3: TGCGCCAGCAGCTTGGGACAGAAAAATGAAAAACTGTTTTTT. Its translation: CASSLGQKNEKLFF.

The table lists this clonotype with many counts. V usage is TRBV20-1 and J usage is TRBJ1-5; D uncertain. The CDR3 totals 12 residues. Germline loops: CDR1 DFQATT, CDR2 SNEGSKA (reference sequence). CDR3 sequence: CSPTRSNQPQHF. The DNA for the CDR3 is TGCAGCCCGACGAGGAGCAATCAGCCCCAGCATTTT.

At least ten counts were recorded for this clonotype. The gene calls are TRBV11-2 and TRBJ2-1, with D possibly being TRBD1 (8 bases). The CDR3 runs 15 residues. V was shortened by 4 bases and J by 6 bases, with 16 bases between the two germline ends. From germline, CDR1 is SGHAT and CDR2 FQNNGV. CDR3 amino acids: CASSSLTGGANEQFF. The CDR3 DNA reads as TGTGCCAGCAGCTCCCTCACAGGGGGGGCCAATGAGCAGTTCTTC.

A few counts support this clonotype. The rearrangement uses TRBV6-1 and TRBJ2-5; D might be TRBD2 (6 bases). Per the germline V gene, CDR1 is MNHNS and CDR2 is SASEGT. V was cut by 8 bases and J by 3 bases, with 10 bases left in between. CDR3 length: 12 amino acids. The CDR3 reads CASGGTEETQYF. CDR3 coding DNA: TGTGCCAGCGGCGGGACGGAAGAGACCCAGTACTTC.

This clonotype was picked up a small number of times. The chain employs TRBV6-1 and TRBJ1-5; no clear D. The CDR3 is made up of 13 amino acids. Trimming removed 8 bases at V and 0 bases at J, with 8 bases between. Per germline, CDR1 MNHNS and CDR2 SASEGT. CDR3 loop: CASDISSNQPQHF. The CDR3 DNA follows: TGTGCCAGCGACATTAGTAGCAATCAGCCCCAGCATTTT.

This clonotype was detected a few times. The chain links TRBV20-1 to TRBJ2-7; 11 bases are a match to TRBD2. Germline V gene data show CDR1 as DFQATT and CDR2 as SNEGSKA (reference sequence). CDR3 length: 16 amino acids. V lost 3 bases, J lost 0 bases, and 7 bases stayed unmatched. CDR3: CSASSTSGSLSYEQYF. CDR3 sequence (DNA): TGCAGTGCTAGCAGTACTAGCGGGAGTCTCTCCTACGAGCAGTACTTC.

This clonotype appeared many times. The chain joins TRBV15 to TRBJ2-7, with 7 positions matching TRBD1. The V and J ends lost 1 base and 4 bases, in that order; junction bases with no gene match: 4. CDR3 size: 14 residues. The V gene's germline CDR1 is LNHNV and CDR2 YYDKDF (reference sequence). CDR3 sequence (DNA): TGTGCCACCAGCAGAGGGGACAGAACTTACGAGCAGTACTTC. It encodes CATSRGDRTYEQYF. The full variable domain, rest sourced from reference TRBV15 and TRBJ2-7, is DAMVIQNPRYQVTQFGKPVTLSCSQTLNHNVMYWYQQKSSQAPKLLFHYYDKDFNNEADTPDNFQSRRPNTSFCFLDIRSPGLGDTAMYLCATSRGDRTYEQYFGPGTRLTVT.

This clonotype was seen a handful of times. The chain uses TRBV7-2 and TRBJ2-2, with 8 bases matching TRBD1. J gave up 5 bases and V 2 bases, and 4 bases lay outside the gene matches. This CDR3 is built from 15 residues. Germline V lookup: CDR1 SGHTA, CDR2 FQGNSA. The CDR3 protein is CASSLRQGRTGELFF. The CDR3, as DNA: TGTGCCAGCAGCTTACGACAGGGGAGAACCGGGGAGCTGTTTTTT.

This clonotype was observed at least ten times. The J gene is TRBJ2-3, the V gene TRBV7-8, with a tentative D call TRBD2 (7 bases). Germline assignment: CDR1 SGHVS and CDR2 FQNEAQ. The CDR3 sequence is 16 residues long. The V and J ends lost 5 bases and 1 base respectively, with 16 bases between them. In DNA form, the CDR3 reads TGTGCCAGCAGCCCCCCGGCGGGGGCAGGCACAGATACGCAGTATTTT. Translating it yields CASSPPAGAGTDTQYF. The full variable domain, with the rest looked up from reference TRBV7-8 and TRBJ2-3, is GAGVSQSPRYKVAKRGQDVALRCDPISGHVSLFWYQQALGQGPEFLTYFQNEAQLDKSGLPSDRFFAERPEGSVSTLKIQRTQQEDSAVYLCASSPPAGAGTDTQYFGPGTRLTVL.

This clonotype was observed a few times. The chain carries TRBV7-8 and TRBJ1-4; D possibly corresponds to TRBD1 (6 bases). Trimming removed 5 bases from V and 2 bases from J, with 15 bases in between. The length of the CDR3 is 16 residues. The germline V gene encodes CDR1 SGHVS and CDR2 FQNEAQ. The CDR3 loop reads CASSPRGRGTNEKLFF. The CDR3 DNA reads TGTGCCAGCAGCCCCCGGGGGAGGGGGACTAATGAAAAACTGTTTTTT.

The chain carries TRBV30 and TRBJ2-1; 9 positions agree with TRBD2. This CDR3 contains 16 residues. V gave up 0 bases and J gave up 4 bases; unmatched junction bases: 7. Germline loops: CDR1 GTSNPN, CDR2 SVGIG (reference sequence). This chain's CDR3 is CAWSVGAGGMYNEQFF. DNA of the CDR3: TGTGCCTGGAGTGTCGGGGCGGGAGGGATGTACAATGAGCAGTTCTTC.

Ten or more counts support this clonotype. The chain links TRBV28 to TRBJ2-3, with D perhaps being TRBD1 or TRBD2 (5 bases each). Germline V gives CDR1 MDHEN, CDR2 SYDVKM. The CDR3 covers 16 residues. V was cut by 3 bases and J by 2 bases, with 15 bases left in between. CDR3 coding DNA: TGTGCCAGCAGTTTGGCTCGGGACCAACCCACAGATACGCAGTATTTT. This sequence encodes CASSLARDQPTDTQYF.

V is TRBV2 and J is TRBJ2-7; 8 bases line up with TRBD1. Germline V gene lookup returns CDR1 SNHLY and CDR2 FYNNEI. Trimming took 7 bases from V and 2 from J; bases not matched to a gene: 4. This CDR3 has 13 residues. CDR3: CASTPGQAYEQYF. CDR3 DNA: TGTGCCAGCACCCCGGGACAGGCCTACGAGCAGTACTTC.

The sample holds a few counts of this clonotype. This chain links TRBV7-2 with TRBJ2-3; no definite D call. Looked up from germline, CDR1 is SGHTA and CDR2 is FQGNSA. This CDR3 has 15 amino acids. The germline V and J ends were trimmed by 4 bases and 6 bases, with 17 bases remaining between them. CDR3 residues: CASSSRLIPADTQYF. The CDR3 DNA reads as TGTGCCAGCAGCTCGAGACTTATCCCGGCGGATACGCAGTATTTT.

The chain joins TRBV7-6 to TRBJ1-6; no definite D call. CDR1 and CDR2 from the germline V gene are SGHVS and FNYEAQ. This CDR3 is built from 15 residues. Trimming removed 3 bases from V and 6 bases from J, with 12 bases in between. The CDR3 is CASSFQRGGNSPLHF. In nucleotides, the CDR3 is TGTGCCAGCAGCTTCCAGCGAGGTGGTAATTCACCCCTCCACTTT.

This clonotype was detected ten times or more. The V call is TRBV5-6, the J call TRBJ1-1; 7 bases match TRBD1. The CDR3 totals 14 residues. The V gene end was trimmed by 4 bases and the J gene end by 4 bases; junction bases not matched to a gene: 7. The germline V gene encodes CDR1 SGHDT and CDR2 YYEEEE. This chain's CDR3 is CASSLTGTVTEAFF. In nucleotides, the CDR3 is TGTGCCAGCAGCCTGACAGGGACGGTCACTGAAGCTTTCTTT.